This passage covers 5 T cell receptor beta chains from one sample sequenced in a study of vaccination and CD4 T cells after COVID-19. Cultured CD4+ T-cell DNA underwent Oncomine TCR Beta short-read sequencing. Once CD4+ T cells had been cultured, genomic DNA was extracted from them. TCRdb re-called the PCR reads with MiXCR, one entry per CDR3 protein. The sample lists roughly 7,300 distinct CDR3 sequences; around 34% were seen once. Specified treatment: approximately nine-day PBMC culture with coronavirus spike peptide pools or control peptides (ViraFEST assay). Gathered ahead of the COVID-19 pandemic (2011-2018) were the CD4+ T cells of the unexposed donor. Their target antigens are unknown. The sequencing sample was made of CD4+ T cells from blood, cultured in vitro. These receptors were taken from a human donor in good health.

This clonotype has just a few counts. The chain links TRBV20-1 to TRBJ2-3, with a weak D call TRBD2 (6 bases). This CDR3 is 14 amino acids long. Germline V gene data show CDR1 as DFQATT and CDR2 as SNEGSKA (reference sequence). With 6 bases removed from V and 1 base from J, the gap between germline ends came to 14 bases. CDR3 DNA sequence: TGCAGTGCCTTGGCCCCGGGGGGCACAGATACGCAGTATTTT. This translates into CSALAPGGTDTQYF.

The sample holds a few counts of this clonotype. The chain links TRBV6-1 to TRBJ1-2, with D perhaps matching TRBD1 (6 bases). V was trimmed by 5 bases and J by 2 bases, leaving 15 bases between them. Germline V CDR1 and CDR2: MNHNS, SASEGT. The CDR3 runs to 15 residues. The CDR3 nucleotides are TGTGCCAGCAGTCCCTTCCTTCAGGGGAACTATGGCTACACCTTC. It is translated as CASSPFLQGNYGYTF.

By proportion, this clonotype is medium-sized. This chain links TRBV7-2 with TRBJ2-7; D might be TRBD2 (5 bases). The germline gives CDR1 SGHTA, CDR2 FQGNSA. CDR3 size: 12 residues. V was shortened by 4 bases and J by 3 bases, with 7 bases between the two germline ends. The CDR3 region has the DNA TGTGCCAGCAGCTCCGACTACTACGAGCAGTACTTC. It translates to CASSSDYYEQYF.

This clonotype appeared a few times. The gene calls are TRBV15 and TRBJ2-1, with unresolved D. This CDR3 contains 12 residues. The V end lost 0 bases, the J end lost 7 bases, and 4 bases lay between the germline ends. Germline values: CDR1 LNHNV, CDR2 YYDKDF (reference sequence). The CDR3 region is CATSRDHNEQFF. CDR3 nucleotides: TGTGCCACCAGCAGAGATCATAATGAGCAGTTCTTC.

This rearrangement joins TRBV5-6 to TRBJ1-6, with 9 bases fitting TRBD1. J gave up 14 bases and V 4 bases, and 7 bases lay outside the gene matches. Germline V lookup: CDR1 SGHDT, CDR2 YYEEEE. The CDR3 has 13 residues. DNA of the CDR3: TGTGCCAGCAGCAGCGGACAGGGGCGAACCCTCCACTTT. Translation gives CASSSGQGRTLHF.